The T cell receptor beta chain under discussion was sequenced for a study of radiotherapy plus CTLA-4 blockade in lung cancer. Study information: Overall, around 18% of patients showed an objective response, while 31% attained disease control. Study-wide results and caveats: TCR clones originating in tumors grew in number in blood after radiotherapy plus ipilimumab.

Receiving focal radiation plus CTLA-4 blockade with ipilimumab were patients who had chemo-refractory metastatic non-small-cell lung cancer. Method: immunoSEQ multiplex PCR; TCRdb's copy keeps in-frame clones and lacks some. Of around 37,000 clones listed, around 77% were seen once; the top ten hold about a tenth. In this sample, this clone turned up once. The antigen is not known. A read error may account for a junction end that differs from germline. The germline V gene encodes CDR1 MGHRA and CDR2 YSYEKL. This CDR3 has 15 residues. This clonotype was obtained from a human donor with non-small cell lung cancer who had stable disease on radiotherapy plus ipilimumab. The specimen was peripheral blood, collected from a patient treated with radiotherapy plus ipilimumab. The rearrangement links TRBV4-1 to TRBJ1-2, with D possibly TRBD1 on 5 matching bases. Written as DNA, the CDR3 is TGCGCCAGCAGCCAAGATGTTGTCTTGTTGCTGGGGGGTAACTTC. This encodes CASSQDVVLLLGGNF.